A single TCR beta chain is shown here with its context. What it binds is unknown. The sample comes from a study of blood T cells in healthy people across ages. The length of the CDR3 is 15 residues. CDR1 is KGHSH, CDR2 LQKENI, per germline. The ends were cut back, 3 bases at V and 7 bases at J, with 16 bases in the middle. A J-beta primer mix and a sample-barcoded 5' primer were used in a second PCR of roughly 7 to 12 cycles. TCRdb re-derived calls from the 5' RACE reads in MiXCR, one entry per CDR3 protein. This sample has more than 1.4 million distinct CDR3 sequences; about 43% occur once, and the top ten carry around 8%. Whole-study results and caveats: A roughly linear age-dependent decrease characterized TCR beta diversity per million T cells.

The J gene is TRBJ1-5, the V gene TRBV18, with D maybe TRBD1 (6 bases). This sequence originates from a woman aged 18-29 years in good health. The material sequenced was blood. CDR3 sequence reads: CASSPVAGAEQPQHF. The CDR3 DNA reads as TGTGCCAGCTCACCGGTAGCGGGGGCCGAGCAGCCCCAGCATTTT.